This T cell receptor (beta chain) was observed in a study of fetal regulatory T cell absence and autoimmunity. Germline loops: CDR1 LGHNA, CDR2 YNFKEQ. The CDR3 contains 17 residues. J was trimmed by 6 bases and V by 3 bases; bases with no gene match: 14. This was a survey-level run. The data were produced by immunoSEQ multiplex PCR, yet TCRdb's version contains in-frame clones alone and is incomplete. Of more than 85,000 clones listed, roughly 78% are singletons. V and J are TRBV4-2 and TRBJ2-3, with 8 bases lining up with TRBD2. Sample: pancreas tissue. This TCR was sampled from a male donor with IPEX syndrome. In DNA form, the CDR3 reads TGTGCCAGCAGCCAGTTAGTACGGGAGGGCCGAGTGGATACGCAGTATTTT. Translation: CASSQLVREGRVDTQYF.